A single sample is the source of the 5 T cell receptor beta chains below, sequenced in a study of shared clonotypes between healthy human individuals. Some clones are missing from TCRdb's copy, which holds only in-frame ones; the method was immunoSEQ multiplex PCR. The sample includes about 340,000 clones, more than 60% of them seen just once. Sequenced input: memory CD4+ T cells sorted from blood. Subset denoted: CD45RA-negative fraction. The receptor set was obtained from a man aged 25-45 years in good health.

The J gene is TRBJ1-2, the V gene TRBV19, with D possibly matching TRBD1 (5 bases). The ends were cut back, 5 bases at V and 4 bases at J, with 8 bases in the middle. The CDR3 runs 12 residues. Germline assignment: CDR1 LNHDA and CDR2 SQIVND (reference sequence). The CDR3 loop reads CASSSGTYGYTF. CDR3 nucleotides: TGTGCCAGTAGTTCCGGGACCTATGGCTACACCTTC.

The chain employs TRBV5-1 and TRBJ1-4, with D maybe TRBD1 (6 bases). Germline V gene sequence: CDR1 SGHRS, CDR2 YFSETQ. The CDR3 extends over 16 amino acids. Trimming removed 0 bases at V and 7 bases at J, with 16 bases between. CDR3 DNA sequence: TGCGCCAGCAGCTTGGGCGGATCTGGGGGCGGTGAAAAACTGTTTTTT. The encoded protein is CASSLGGSGGGEKLFF. The variable domain in full, completed from reference TRBV5-1 and TRBJ1-4, reads KAGVTQTPRYLIKTRGQQVTLSCSPISGHRSVSWYQQTPGQGLQFLFEYFSETQRNKGNFPGRFSGRQFSNSRSEMNVSTLELGDSALYLCASSLGGSGGGEKLFFGSGTQLSVL.

There are a few counts of this clone. This rearrangement joins TRBV9 to TRBJ2-1; D possibly corresponds to TRBD2 (6 bases). Germline lookup yields CDR1 SGDLS and CDR2 YYNGEE. Trimming cost V 0 bases and J 0 bases, with 16 bases left between them. CDR3 length: 18 residues. CDR3 residues: CASSVGAGGAPSYNEQFF. The CDR3 DNA follows: TGTGCCAGCAGCGTAGGGGCCGGGGGAGCTCCCTCCTACAATGAGCAGTTCTTC. Full variable domain (outside the CDR3, taken from reference TRBV9 and TRBJ2-1): DSGVTQTPKHLITATGQRVTLRCSPRSGDLSVYWYQQSLDQGLQFLIQYYNGEERAKGNILERFSAQQFPDLHSELNLSSLELGDSALYFCASSVGAGGAPSYNEQFFGPGTRLTVL.

The V and J genes are TRBV19 and TRBJ2-5; D not resolved. The germline V gene encodes CDR1 LNHDA and CDR2 SQIVND (reference sequence). The CDR3 has 13 residues. Trimming took 2 bases from V and 1 from J, leaving 5 bases between them. The CDR3 nucleotides read TGTGCCAGTAGTATAACAAGCCAAGAGACCCAGTACTTC. It is translated as CASSITSQETQYF.

The V call is TRBV7-7, the J call TRBJ2-3, with 9 bases identical to TRBD2. The trim removed 5 bases at V and 3 bases at J, leaving 3 bases unmatched. The CDR3 length is 14 residues. The germline V gene encodes CDR1 SSHAT and CDR2 FNYEAQ (reference sequence). This chain's CDR3 is CASSPSGGTDTQYF. Here the CDR3 DNA reads TGTGCCAGCAGCCCGAGCGGGGGGACAGATACGCAGTATTTT.